Here is one TCR beta chain with its context. Its antigen is not yet known. Within one base of it there is no much larger clone, and no base qualities were kept. The CDR3 has 14 amino acids, counting the end cysteine and phenylalanine. Only CDR3 DNA remains: 42 bases, in frame from the first base. Trimming takes 6 bases off V and 7 bases off J; junction bases not matched to a gene: 10. The germline V gene provides CDR1 MNHEY and CDR2 SVGAGI. Collaborating institutions collected whole blood in K2EDTA tubes following their own protocols. For TCRbeta analysis, collaborators shipped samples as frozen whole blood, isolated PBMCs, or DNA extracted from either of those sample types. TCRbeta CDR3 regions were amplified from genomic DNA using the immunoSEQ Assay, a bias-controlled multiplex PCR. The source study handled its data this way. The number of nucleated cells in each sample was estimated from the amplification of reference gene primers within the assay. Sequence reads were collapsed and filtered to measure the absolute abundance of every unique TCRbeta CDR3 rearrangement. For each sample, productive Simpson clonality was calculated by taking the square root of Simpson's diversity index across productive rearrangements. Imported from immuneACCESS, the table was reduced by TCRdb to in-frame sequences with V and J called. These copies leave out some clones; in studies compared against another copy, an unresolved V gene accounts for under half, and the cause of the remainder is not known. The V and J calls and clone size were taken over from that table, and D and trimming were inferred from the DNA. The sample records almost 55,000 clones, 85% to 90% of which are singletons. Under 30% of the sample goes to the ten largest clones.

This record comes from a study of blood T cell repertoires in COVID-19 (TCRdb year 2020). For the wider study: Collaborator samples came from the United States, Italy and Spain and covered acute and convalescent phases of COVID-19. The prospective study material was composed of cDNA or gDNA derived from T cells, B-cell-depleted T cells, or PBMCs. Where available, HLA class I and class II types were taken from metadata supplied by the sample provider and were not determined by assay-based typing. Deeply sampled blood TCRbeta repertoires from subjects exposed to, actively infected with, or recovered from COVID-19 were included in the dataset. Sample metadata almost always included a de-identified subject ID, COVID-19 status, age in years and sex. Samples came from the ongoing ImmuneRACE study (first 160 participants) plus 1,254 subjects from 6 global collaborators. The repertoires were released in a freely available public database meant as a resource for research on the immune response to SARS-CoV-2. What the work shows at the level of the full study, not this receptor alone: How much clinical and demographic metadata was included differed by source and by participant, and the metadata was provided uncurated.

The chain was built from TRBV6-5 and TRBJ2-5; 8 central nucleotides agree with TRBD2. This sequence was found in a human donor in a cohort sampled during active COVID-19. Sequencing was carried out using peripheral blood. The DNA sequence is as follows: TGTGCCAGCAGACCCGGGACTAGTGATGGGACCCAGTACTTC. The translation is CASRPGTSDGTQYF.